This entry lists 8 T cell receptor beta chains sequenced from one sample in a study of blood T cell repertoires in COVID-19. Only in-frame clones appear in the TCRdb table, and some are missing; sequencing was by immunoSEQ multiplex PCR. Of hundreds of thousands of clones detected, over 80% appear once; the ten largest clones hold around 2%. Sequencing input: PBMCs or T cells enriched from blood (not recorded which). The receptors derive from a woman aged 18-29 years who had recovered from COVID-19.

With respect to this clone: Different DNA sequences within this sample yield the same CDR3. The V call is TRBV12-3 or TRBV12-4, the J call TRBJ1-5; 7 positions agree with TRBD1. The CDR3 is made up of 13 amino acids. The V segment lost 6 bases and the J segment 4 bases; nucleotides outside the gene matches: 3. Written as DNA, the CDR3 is TGTGCCAGCAGGGGACAGCCTAATCAGCCCCAGCATTTT. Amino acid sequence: CASRGQPNQPQHF.

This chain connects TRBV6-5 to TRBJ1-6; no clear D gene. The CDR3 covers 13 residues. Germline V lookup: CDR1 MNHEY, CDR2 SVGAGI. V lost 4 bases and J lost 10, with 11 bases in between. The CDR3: CASSSYRGSPLHF. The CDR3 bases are TGTGCCAGCAGTTCCTACCGAGGATCACCCCTCCACTTT.

CDR3 amino acids: CASSEQGIGTEAFF. DNA for the CDR3: TGTGCCAGCAGTGAACAGGGTATCGGCACTGAAGCTTTCTTT. V is TRBV2 and J is TRBJ1-1; tentatively, D is TRBD1 (5 bases). Germline V gene sequence: CDR1 SNHLY, CDR2 FYNNEI. The CDR3 is made up of 14 amino acids. Trimming took off 2 bases at V and 4 bases at J, with 11 bases between the two ends. The variable domain in full, with the rest retrieved from reference TRBV2 and TRBJ1-1, is EPEVTQTPSHQVTQMGQEVILRCVPISNHLYFYWYRQILGQKVEFLVSFYNNEISEKSEIFDDQFSVERPDGSNFTLKIRSTKLEDSAMYFCASSEQGIGTEAFFGQGTRLTVV.

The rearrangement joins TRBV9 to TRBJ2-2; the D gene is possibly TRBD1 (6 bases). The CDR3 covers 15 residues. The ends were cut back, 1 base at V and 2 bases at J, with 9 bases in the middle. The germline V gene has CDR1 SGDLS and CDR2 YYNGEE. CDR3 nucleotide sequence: TGTGCCAGCAGCGTAACAGGGAGTAACACCGGGGAGCTGTTTTTT. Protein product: CASSVTGSNTGELFF.

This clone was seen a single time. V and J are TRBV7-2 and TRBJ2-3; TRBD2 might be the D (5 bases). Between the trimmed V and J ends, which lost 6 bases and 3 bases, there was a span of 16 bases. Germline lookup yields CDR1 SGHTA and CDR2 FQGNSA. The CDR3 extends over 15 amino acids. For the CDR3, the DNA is TGTGCCAGCAGTTATAGGGCGGGTGATACAGATACGCAGTATTTT. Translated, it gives CASSYRAGDTDTQYF.

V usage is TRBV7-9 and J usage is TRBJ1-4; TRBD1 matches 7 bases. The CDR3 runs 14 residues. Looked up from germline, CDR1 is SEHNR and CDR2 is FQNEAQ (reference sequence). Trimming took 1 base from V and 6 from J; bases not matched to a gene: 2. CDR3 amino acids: CASSLGGGDEKLFF. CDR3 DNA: TGTGCCAGCAGCTTAGGAGGGGGCGATGAAAAACTGTTTTTT.

The CDR3: CASSLSSWVTTDTQYF. CDR3 DNA: TGTGCCAGCAGCTTATCCAGTTGGGTGACAACAGATACGCAGTATTTT. The chain carries TRBV7-2 and TRBJ2-3; D uncertain. CDR1 is SGHTA, CDR2 FQGNSA, per germline. Trimming shortened V by 2 bases and J by 3 bases, and 15 bases separated the two germline ends. CDR3 length equals 16 residues.

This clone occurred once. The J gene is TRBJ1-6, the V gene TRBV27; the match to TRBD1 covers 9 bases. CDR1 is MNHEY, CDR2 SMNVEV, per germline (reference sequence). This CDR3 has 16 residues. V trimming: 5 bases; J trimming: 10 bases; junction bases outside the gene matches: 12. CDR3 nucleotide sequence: TGTGCCAGCAGTCGTGTTACAGGGGGCGCGGGCTCACCCCTCCACTTT. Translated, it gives CASSRVTGGAGSPLHF.